The clone carrying this TCR beta chain was recorded once. Its specificity is not known. The data were obtained in a study of cytomegalovirus exposure and HLA in healthy donors. Study-wide findings and caveats: Analysis was carried out at a later point, and it linked a missense DCLRE1C variant to TCR beta V- and J-gene trimming.

Germline values: CDR1 LGHNA, CDR2 YSLEER. The CDR3 sequence is 17 residues long. V lost 0 bases to trimming and J lost 1 base, with 13 bases between them. Use of 60 Vbeta and 13 Jbeta primers characterized the PCR. TCRdb's copy holds only in-frame clones and misses some; the assay was immunoSEQ multiplex PCR. Of 150,000 to 200,000 clones in the sample, around 72% are singletons; the top ten hold 3% to 3.5%. The clonotype comes from a woman aged 45-60 years in good health and CMV-seropositive. The material sequenced was PBMCs. V usage is TRBV4-3 and J usage is TRBJ2-1; D may be TRBD1 (6 bases). The CDR3 bases are TGCGCCAGCAGCCAAGAGGCCGGCAGGGGTTCCTACAATGAGCAGTTCTTC. Translation: CASSQEAGRGSYNEQFF.